This TCR beta chain was obtained from a study of T cells in Graves' hyperthyroidism and ophthalmopathy. Researchers took RNA transcripts and amplified the TCR beta CDR3 regions from them. HTBI primers were employed in a first-round RT-PCR of the TCR CDR3. TCRdb fed the multiplex PCR reads into MiXCR, producing one record per CDR3 protein. Seen here are 550,000 to 600,000 distinct CDR3 sequences, 16% observed once, and the top ten hold approximately 18%. The CDR3 loop spans 13 amino acids. CDR1 is DFQATT, CDR2 SNEGSKA, per germline (reference sequence). V shed 1 base, J shed 2 bases, and the junction held 1 base outside the gene matches. Study-wide results and limits: The model predicted ophthalmopathy a median approximately 6.3 months before onset.

This clonotype occurred many times. Antigen specificity is unknown. The V gene is TRBV20-1, the J gene TRBJ2-5; 7 nucleotides line up with TRBD2. The clonotype comes from a woman between 18 and 29 years old with Graves' hyperthyroidism. Source material: blood. Written as DNA, the CDR3 is TGCAGTGCTAGAGGGACTAGGCAAGAGACCCAGTACTTC. This sequence encodes CSARGTRQETQYF.